This T cell receptor beta chain was found in a study of T cell changes during pregnancy in multiple sclerosis. The data were produced by immunoSEQ multiplex PCR, yet TCRdb's version contains in-frame clones alone and is incomplete. The top ten clones hold roughly 2.6% of a sample with about 59,000 clones, nearly 95% of them seen once. This CDR3 has 16 amino acids. Between the trimmed V and J ends, which lost 1 base and 0 bases, there was a span of 13 bases. Germline CDR1 reads SGHAT; CDR2 reads FQNNGV. The chain employs TRBV11-2 and TRBJ2-7; a weak D match, TRBD1 (6 bases). The clonotype originates from a female donor with multiple sclerosis, enrolled in a pregnancy study. The sequences come from CD8+ T cells from peripheral blood mononuclear cells, collected in the third trimester of pregnancy. CDR3 amino acids: CASSLVMGTNSYEQYF. In DNA form, the CDR3 reads TGTGCCAGCAGCTTAGTTATGGGGACAAACTCCTACGAGCAGTACTTC.